This TCR beta chain was sequenced for a study of OX40 agonist ivuxolimab in advanced cancers. Germline CDR1 reads SGHAT; CDR2 reads FQNNGV. V lost 5 bases and J lost 2, with 2 bases in between. CDR3 length: 11 amino acids. Note on this clone: Its antigen is currently unknown.

Profiling relied on immunoSEQ multiplex PCR, and the TCRdb table lists in-frame clones only, not all of them. The sample has around 110,000 clones, around 93% seen once. Overall study results and limits: Some patients without response likewise showed low normalized clonal expansion.

This specimen consisted of CD4+ or CD8+ T cells sorted from blood, obtained in a trial of the OX40 agonist ivuxolimab. This TCR came from an adult with an advanced solid tumor such as melanoma, head and neck, liver or kidney cancer. This chain uses TRBV11-2 with TRBJ2-3, with D hard to call. CDR3 region: CASSPTDTQYF. Written as DNA, the CDR3 is TGTGCCAGCAGCCCCACAGATACGCAGTATTTT.